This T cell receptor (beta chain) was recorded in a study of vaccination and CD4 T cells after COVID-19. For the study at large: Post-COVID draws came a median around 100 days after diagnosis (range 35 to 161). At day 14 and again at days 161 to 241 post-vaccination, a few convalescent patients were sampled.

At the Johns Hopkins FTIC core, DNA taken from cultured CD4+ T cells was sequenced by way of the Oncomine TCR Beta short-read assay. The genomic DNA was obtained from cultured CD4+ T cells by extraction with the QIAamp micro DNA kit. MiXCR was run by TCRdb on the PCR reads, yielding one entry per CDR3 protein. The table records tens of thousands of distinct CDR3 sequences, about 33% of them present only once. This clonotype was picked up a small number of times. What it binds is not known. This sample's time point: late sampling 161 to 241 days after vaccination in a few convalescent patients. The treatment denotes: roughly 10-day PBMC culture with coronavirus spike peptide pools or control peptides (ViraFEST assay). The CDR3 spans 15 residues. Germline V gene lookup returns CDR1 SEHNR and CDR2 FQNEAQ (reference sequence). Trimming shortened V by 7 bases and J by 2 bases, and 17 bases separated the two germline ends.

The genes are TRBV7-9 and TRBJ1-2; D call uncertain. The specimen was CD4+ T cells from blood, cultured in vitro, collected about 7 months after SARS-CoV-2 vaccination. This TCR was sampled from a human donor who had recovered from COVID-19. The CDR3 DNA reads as TGTGCCAGCACCCGAAGAACCACGGCGAACTATGGCTACACCTTC. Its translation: CASTRRTTANYGYTF.